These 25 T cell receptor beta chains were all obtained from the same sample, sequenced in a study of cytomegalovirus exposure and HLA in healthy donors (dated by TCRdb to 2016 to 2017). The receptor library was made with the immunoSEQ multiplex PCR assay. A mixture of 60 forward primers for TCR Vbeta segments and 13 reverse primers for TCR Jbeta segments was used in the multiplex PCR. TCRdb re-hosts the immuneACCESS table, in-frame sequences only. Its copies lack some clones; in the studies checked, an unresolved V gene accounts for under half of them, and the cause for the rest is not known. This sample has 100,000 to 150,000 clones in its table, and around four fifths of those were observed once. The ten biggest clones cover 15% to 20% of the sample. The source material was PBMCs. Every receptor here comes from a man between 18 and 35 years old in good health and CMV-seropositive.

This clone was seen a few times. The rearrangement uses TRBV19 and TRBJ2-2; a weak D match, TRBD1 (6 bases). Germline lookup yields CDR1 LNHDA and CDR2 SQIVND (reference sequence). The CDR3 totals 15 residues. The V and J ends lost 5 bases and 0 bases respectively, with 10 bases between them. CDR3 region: CASSWTAPNTGELFF. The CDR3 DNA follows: TGTGCCAGTAGTTGGACAGCTCCGAACACCGGGGAGCTGTTTTTT.

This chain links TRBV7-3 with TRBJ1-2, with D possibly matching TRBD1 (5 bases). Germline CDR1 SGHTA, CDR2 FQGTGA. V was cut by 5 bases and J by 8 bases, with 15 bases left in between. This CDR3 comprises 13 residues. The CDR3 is CASSLGQGTGYTF. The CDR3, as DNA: TGTGCCAGCAGCCTTGGTCAGGGAACGGGCTACACCTTC.

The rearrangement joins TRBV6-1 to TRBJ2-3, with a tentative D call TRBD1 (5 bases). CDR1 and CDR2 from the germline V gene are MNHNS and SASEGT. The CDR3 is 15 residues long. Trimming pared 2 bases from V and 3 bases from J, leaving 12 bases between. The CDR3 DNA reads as TGTGCCAGCAGTGAAAGTAGGGGTGCGACAGATACGCAGTATTTT. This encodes CASSESRGATDTQYF.

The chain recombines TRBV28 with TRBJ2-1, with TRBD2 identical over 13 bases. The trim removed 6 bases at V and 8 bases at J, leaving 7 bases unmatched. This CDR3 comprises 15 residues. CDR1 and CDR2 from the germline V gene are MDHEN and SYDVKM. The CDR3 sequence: CASSFTSGGADEQFF. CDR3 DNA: TGTGCCAGCAGCTTTACTAGCGGGGGGGCCGATGAGCAGTTCTTC. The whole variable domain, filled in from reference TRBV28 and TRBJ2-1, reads DVKVTQSSRYLVKRTGEKVFLECVQDMDHENMFWYRQDPGLGLRLIYFSYDVKMKEKGDIPEGYSVSREKKERFSLILESASTNQTSMYLCASSFTSGGADEQFFGPGTRLTVL.

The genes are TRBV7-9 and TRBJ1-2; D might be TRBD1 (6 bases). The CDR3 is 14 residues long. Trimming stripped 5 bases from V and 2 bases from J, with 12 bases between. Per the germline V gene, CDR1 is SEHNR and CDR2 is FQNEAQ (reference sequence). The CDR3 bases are TGTGCCAGCAGCCATACAGACAGGAACTATGGCTACACCTTC. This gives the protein CASSHTDRNYGYTF.

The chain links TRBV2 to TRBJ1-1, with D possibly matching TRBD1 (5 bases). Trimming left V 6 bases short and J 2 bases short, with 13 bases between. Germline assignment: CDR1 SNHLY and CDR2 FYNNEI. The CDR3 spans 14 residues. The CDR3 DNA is TGTGCCAGCAGACCGACAGCAACCAACACTGAAGCTTTCTTT. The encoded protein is CASRPTATNTEAFF. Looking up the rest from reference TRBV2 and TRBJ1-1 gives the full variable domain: EPEVTQTPSHQVTQMGQEVILRCVPISNHLYFYWYRQILGQKVEFLVSFYNNEISEKSEIFDDQFSVERPDGSNFTLKIRSTKLEDSAMYFCASRPTATNTEAFFGQGTRLTVV.

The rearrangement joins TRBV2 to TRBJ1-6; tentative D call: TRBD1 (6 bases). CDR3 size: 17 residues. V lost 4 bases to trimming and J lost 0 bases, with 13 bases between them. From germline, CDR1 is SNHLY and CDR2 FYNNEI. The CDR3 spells CASSGVTGTSYNSPLHF. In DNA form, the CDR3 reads TGTGCCAGCAGTGGGGTTACAGGGACCTCCTATAATTCACCCCTCCACTTT.

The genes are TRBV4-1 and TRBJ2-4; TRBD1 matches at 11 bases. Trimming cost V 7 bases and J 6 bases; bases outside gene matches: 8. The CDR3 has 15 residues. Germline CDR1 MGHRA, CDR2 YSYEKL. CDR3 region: CASTRTGGVGNIQYF. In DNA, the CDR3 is TGCGCCAGCACCCGGACAGGGGGCGTTGGAAACATTCAGTACTTC.

The CDR3 DNA is TGTGCCACCAGCACGGGGGACAGGGGAACCTATGGCTACACCTTC. As protein: CATSTGDRGTYGYTF. The chain carries TRBV15 and TRBJ1-2; 10 bases fit TRBD1. Germline-derived CDR1 and CDR2 are LNHNV and YYDKDF (reference sequence). V lost 4 bases and J lost 4; bases outside the gene matches: 6. CDR3 size: 15 residues.

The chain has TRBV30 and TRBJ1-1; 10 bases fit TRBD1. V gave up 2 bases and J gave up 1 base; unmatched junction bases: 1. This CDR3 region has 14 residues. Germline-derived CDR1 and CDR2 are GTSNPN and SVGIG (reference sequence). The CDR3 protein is CAWSRDRGNTEAFF. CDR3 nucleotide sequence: TGTGCCTGGAGTCGGGACAGGGGGAACACTGAAGCTTTCTTT. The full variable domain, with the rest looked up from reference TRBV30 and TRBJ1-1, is SQTIHQWPATLVQPVGSPLSLECTVEGTSNPNLYWYRQAAGRGLQLLFYSVGIGQISSEVPQNLSASRPQDRQFILSSKKLLLSDSGFYLCAWSRDRGNTEAFFGQGTRLTVV.

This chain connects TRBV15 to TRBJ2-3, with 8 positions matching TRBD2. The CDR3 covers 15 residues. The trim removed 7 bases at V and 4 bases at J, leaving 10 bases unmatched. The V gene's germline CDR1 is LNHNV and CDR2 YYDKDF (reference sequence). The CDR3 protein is CATTPTGGAPDTQYF. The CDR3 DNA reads TGTGCCACCACTCCGACGGGGGGGGCTCCAGATACGCAGTATTTT.

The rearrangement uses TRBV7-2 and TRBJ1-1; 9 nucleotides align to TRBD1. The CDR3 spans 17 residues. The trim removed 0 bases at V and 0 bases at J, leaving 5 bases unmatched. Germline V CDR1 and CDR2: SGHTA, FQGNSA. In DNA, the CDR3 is TGTGCCAGCAGCTTAGCGCTGGGACAGGGTATGAACACTGAAGCTTTCTTT. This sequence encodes CASSLALGQGMNTEAFF.

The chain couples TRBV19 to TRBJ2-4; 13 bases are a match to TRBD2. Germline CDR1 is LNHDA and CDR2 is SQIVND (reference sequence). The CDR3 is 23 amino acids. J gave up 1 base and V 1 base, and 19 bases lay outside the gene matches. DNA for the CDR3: TGTGCCAGTAGTATAGGAGGAGGGGGCGAACTAGCGGGGGGGCCGAGGGCCAAAAACATTCAGTACTTC. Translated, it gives CASSIGGGGELAGGPRAKNIQYF.

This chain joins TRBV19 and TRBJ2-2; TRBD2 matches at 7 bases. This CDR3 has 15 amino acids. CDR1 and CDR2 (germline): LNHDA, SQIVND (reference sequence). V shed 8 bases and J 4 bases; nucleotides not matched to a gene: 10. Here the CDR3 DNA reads TGTGCCAGTTTGGTGTTGACGGGAGGCACCGGGGAGCTGTTTTTT. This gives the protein CASLVLTGGTGELFF.

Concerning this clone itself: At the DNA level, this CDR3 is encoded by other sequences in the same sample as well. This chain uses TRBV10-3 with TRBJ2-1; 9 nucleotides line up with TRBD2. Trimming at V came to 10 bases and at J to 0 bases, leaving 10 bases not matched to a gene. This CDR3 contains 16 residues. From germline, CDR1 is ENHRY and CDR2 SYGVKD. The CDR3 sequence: CATLAGVTISYNEQFF. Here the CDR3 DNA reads TGTGCCACCTTAGCGGGGGTAACCATCTCCTACAATGAGCAGTTCTTC.

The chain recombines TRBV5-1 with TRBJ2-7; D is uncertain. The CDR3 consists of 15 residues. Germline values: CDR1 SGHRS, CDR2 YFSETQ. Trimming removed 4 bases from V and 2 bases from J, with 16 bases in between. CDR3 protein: CASSPRLAATYEQYF. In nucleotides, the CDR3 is TGCGCCAGCAGCCCGCGGCTGGCAGCAACCTACGAGCAGTACTTC.

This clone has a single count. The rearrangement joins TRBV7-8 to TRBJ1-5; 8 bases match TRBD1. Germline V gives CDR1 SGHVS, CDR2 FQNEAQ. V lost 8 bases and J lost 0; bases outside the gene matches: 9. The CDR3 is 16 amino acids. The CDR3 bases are TGTGCCAGCGGCCAGACAGGGGTCTATAGCAATCAGCCCCAGCATTTT. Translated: CASGQTGVYSNQPQHF.

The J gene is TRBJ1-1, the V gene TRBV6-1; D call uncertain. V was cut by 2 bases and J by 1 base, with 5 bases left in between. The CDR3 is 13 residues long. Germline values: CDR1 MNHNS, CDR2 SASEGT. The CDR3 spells CASSEIRNTEAFF. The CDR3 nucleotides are TGTGCCAGCAGTGAAATCAGGAACACTGAAGCTTTCTTT.

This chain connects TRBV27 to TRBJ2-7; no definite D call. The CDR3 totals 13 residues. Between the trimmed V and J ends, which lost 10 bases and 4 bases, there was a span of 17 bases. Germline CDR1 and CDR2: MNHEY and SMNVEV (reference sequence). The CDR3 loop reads CATRGSPHYEQYF. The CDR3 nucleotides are TGTGCCACTAGAGGCAGCCCTCATTACGAGCAGTACTTC.

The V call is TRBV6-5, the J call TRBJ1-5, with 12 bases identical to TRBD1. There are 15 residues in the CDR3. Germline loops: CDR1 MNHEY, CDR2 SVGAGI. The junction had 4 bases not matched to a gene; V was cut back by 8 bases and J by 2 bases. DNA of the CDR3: TGTGCCAGCCGGGGACAGGGGGCTGGCAATCAGCCCCAGCATTTT. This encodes CASRGQGAGNQPQHF.

The CDR3 sequence: CASRSGTNYNEQFF. The CDR3 DNA reads as TGTGCCAGCCGGAGCGGGACAAACTACAATGAGCAGTTCTTC. J is TRBJ2-1 and V is TRBV7-8; possibly TRBD2 for D (7 bases). V lost 8 bases to trimming and J lost 3 bases, with 14 bases between them. The germline gives CDR1 SGHVS, CDR2 FQNEAQ. The CDR3 is 14 amino acids. Together with reference TRBV7-8 and TRBJ2-1, the CDR3 gives the full variable domain: GAGVSQSPRYKVAKRGQDVALRCDPISGHVSLFWYQQALGQGPEFLTYFQNEAQLDKSGLPSDRFFAERPEGSVSTLKIQRTQQEDSAVYLCASRSGTNYNEQFFGPGTRLTVL.

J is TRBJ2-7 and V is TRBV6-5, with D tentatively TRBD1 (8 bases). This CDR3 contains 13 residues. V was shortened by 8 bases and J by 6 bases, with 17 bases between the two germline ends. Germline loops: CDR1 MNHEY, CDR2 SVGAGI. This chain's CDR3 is CASQQGGLGEQYF. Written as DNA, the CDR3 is TGTGCCAGCCAACAGGGGGGGTTAGGCGAGCAGTACTTC.

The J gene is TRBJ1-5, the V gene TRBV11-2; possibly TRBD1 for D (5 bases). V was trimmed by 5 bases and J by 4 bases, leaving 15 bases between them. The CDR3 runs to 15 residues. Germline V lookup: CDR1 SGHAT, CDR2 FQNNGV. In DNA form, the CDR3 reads TGTGCCAGCAGCCCTAGCGGGACTGGTAATCAGCCCCAGCATTTT. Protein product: CASSPSGTGNQPQHF. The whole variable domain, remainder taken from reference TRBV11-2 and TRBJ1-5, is EAGVAQSPRYKIIEKRQSVAFWCNPISGHATLYWYQQILGQGPKLLIQFQNNGVVDDSQLPKDRFSAERLKGVDSTLKIQPAKLEDSAVYLCASSPSGTGNQPQHFGDGTRLSIL.

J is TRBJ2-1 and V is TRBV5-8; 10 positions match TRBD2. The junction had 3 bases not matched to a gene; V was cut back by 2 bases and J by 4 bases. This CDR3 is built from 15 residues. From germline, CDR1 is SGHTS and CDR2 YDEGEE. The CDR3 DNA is TGTGCCAGCAGCTTTAGCGGGGGGTCATACAATGAGCAGTTCTTC. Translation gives CASSFSGGSYNEQFF.

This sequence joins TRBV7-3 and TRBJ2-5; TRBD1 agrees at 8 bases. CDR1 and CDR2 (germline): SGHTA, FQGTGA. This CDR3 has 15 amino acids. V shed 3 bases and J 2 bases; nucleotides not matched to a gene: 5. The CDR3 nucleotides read TGTGCCAGCAGCTTTAATACAGGGGGGCAAGAGACCCAGTACTTC. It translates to CASSFNTGGQETQYF.